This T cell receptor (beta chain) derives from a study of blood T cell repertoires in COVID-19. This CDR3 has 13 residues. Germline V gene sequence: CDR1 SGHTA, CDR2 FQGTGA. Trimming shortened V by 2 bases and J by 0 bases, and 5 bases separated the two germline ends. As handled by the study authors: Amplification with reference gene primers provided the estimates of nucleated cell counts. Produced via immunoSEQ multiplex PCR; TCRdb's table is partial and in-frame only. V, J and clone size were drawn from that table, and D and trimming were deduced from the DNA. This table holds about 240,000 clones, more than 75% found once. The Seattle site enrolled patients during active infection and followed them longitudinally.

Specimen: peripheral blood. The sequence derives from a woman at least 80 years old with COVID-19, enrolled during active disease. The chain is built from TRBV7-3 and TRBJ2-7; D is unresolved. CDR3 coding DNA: TGTGCCAGCAGCTTACAATCCTCCTACGAGCAGTACTTC. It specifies CASSLQSSYEQYF.